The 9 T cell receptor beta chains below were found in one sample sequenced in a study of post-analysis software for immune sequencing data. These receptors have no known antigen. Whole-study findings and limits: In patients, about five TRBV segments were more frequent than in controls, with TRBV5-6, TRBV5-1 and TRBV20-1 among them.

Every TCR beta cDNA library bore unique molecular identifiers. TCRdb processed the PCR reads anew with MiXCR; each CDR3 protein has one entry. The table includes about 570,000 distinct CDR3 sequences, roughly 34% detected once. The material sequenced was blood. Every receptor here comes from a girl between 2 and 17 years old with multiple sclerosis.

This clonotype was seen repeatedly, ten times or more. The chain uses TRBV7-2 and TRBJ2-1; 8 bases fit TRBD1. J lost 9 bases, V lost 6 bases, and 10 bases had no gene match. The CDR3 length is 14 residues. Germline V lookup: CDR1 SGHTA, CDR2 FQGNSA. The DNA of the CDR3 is TGTGCCAGCAGACTCATCGGACAGGGTGGTGAGCAGTTCTTC. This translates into CASRLIGQGGEQFF.

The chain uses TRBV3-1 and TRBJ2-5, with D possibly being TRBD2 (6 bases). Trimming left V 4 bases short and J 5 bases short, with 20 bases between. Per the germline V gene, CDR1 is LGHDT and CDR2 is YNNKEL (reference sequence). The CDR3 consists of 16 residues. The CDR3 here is CASSRWWDSPRETQYF. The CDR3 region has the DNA TGTGCCAGCAGCCGCTGGTGGGACTCTCCCCGGGAGACCCAGTACTTC.

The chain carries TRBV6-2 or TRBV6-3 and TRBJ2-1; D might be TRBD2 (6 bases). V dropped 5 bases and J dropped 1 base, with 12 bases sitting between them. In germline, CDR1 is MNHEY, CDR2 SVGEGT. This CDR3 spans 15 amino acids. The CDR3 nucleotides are TGTGCCAGCAGTAGGAGCGGAGGGTCCTACAATGAGCAGTTCTTC. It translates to CASSRSGGSYNEQFF.

This CDR3 reads CSAKGNGYTF. CDR3 coding DNA: TGCAGTGCTAAGGGGAATGGCTACACCTTC. V and J are TRBV20-1 and TRBJ1-2; a possible D gene is TRBD1 (5 bases). Germline-derived CDR1 and CDR2 are DFQATT and SNEGSKA (reference sequence). The CDR3 loop spans 10 amino acids. The germline V and J ends were trimmed by 4 bases and 6 bases, with 6 bases remaining between them.

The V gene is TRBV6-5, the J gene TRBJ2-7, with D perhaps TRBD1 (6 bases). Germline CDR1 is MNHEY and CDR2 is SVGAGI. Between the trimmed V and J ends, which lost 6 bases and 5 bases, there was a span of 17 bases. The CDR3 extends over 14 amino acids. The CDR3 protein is CASRRSGTLNEQYF. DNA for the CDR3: TGTGCCAGCAGGCGATCCGGGACACTTAACGAGCAGTACTTC.

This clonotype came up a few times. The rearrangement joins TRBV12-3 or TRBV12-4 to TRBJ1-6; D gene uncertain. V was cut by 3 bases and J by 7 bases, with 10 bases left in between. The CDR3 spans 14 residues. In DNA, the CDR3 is TGTGCCAGCAGTTTCGTCCAGACAAATTCACCCCTCCACTTT. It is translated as CASSFVQTNSPLHF.

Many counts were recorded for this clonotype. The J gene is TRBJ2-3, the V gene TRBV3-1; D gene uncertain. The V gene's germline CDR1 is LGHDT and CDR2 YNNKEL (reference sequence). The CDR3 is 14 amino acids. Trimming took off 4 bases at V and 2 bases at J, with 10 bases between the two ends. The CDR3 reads CASSPRYDTDTQYF. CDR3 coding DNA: TGTGCCAGCAGCCCCCGGTACGACACAGATACGCAGTATTTT.

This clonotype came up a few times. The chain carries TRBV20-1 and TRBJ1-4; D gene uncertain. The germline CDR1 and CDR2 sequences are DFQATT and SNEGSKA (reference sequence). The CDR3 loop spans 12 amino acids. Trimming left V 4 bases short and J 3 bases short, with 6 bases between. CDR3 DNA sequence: TGCAGTGCTATACGGTCTAATGAAAAACTGTTTTTT. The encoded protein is CSAIRSNEKLFF.

The CDR3 loop is CASSLTMSTEAFF. CDR3 nucleotides: TGTGCCAGCAGTTTGACTATGAGCACTGAAGCTTTCTTT. The chain uses TRBV28 and TRBJ1-1; D is undetermined. The V end was cut by 3 bases, the J end by 4 bases, with 9 bases between. The CDR3 sequence is 13 residues long. Germline V gene sequence: CDR1 MDHEN, CDR2 SYDVKM.